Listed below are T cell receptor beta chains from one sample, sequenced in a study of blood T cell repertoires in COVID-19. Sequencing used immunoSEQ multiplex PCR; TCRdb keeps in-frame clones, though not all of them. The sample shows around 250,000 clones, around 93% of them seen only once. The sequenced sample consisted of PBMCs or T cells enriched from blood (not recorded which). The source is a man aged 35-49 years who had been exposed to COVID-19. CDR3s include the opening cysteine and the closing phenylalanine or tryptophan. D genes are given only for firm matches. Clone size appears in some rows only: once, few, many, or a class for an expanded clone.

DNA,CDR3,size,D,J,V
TGTGCCATCAGTACGGGACTGACCCGCTCTGGGGCCAACGTCCTGACTTTC,CAISTGLTRSGANVLTF,-,-,TRBJ2-6,TRBV10-3
TGTGCCAGCAGTCAGGACAGGGGGCGCGAGGAGACCCAGTACTTC,CASSQDRGREETQYF,once,TRBD1,TRBJ2-5,TRBV6-5
TGTGCCAGCAGCCAAGATGGGAGACAGGGGGCAGGTCAGCCCCAGCATTTT,CASSQDGRQGAGQPQHF,-,TRBD1,TRBJ1-5,TRBV3-1/TRBV3-2
TGTGCCTGGAGCGGACTAGCGGGAATGGAGCAGTACTTC,CAWSGLAGMEQYF,-,TRBD2,TRBJ2-7,TRBV30
TGTGCCAGCAGCTTTCAGTTTCACACCGGGGAGCTGTTTTTT,CASSFQFHTGELFF,-,-,TRBJ2-2,TRBV5-8
TGTGCCAGTAGTGGGGGCTTAGCCGGGACAGGGGGCTACGAGCAGTACTTC,CASSGGLAGTGGYEQYF,-,TRBD1,TRBJ2-7,TRBV19
TGTGCCAGCATTGCCAGGGAAAACACCGGGGAGCTGTTTTTT,CASIARENTGELFF,-,-,TRBJ2-2,TRBV27
TGTGCCAGCGGCGGGAGGGCCATGGATGAGCAGTTCTTC,CASGGRAMDEQFF,-,TRBD2,TRBJ2-1,TRBV28
TGTGCCACCAGTGATGGGGACAGGGTCGAGCAGTACTTC,CATSDGDRVEQYF,-,TRBD1,TRBJ2-7,TRBV24-1
TGTGCCAGCAGCTTATTGTACGCGGCGGATTCACCCCTCCACTTT,CASSLLYAADSPLHF,-,-,TRBJ1-6,TRBV11-3
TGTGCCAGCAGTCCCCACCGGACAGGTAGCTCCTACAATGAGCAGTTCTTC,CASSPHRTGSSYNEQFF,-,TRBD1,TRBJ2-1,TRBV27
TGTGCCAGCAGCTTGGGAGATAGTAGCAATCAGCCCCAGCATTTT,CASSLGDSSNQPQHF,-,-,TRBJ1-5,TRBV7-9
TGTGCCAGCAGTTATATAAAAAGCAATCAGCCCCAGCATTTT,CASSYIKSNQPQHF,-,-,TRBJ1-5,TRBV6-2/TRBV6-3
TGTGCCACCAGGGGAAGGCCGGTCGAAGAAGCTTTCTTT,CATRGRPVEEAFF,-,-,TRBJ1-1,TRBV19
TGTGCCAGCAGCTTTGACAGGGGGGCCGCGAACACCGGGGAGCTGTTTTTT,CASSFDRGAANTGELFF,-,TRBD1,TRBJ2-2,TRBV7-3
TGCAGCGTTGGCCAGGGTATGGTAACTGAAGCTTTCTTT,CSVGQGMVTEAFF,-,-,TRBJ1-1,TRBV29-1
TGTGCCAGCAGCCCAACAGGGGAGAGTGGAAACACCATATATTTT,CASSPTGESGNTIYF,-,TRBD1,TRBJ1-3,TRBV27
TGTGCCAGCAGCTTACTAGCGTTTGGCACAGATACGCAGTATTTT,CASSLLAFGTDTQYF,-,-,TRBJ2-3,TRBV7-3
TGTGCCAGCAGTCCCTGGGACAGGGCAGGTGGCTACACCTTC,CASSPWDRAGGYTF,-,TRBD1,TRBJ1-2,TRBV6-2/TRBV6-3
TGTGCCAGCGAGGTGAGCGAGACCCAGTACTTC,CASEVSETQYF,-,-,TRBJ2-5,TRBV2
TGTGCCAGCAGCCTATGGGGCAGTTCCAGCAATCAGCCCCAGCATTTT,CASSLWGSSSNQPQHF,-,-,TRBJ1-5,TRBV7-2
TGTGCCAGCAGCCAAGGGAGCCGGACAGCCCGCCCCCGAGAGACCCAGTACTTC,CASSQGSRTARPRETQYF,-,-,TRBJ2-5,TRBV3-1/TRBV3-2
TGCGCCAGCAGCCAATCGATCGGACTCGACACCGGGGAGCTGTTTTTT,CASSQSIGLDTGELFF,once,-,TRBJ2-2,TRBV4-3
TGTGCCTGGAGTTCGAGCGGGAGAGTGGATGAGCAGTTCTTC,CAWSSSGRVDEQFF,-,TRBD2,TRBJ2-1,TRBV30
TGTGCCTGGAGTGCCCCCGGGACAGGCTTTCTTAGCAATCAGCCCCAGCATTTT,CAWSAPGTGFLSNQPQHF,-,TRBD1,TRBJ1-5,TRBV30
TGTGCCAGCAGTCAGGGGGGTGGAGAGGGCTACACCTTC,CASSQGGGEGYTF,-,TRBD1,TRBJ1-2,TRBV3-1/TRBV3-2
TGTGCCAGCAGCCGGGACAGAATAAATCAGCCCCAGCATTTT,CASSRDRINQPQHF,-,TRBD1,TRBJ1-5,TRBV28
TGTGCCAGCGGGCAGGGGGGCAATCAGCCCCAGCATTTT,CASGQGGNQPQHF,-,TRBD1,TRBJ1-5,TRBV28
TGTGCCAGCAGTCGGACCTGGGGACAGGGGAAAGAGACCCAGTACTTC,CASSRTWGQGKETQYF,-,TRBD1,TRBJ2-5,TRBV27
TGTGCCAGCAGCTTAGCTGGGACAGGGAGCGAAAAACTGTTTTTT,CASSLAGTGSEKLFF,-,TRBD1,TRBJ1-4,TRBV13
TGCGCCAGCGCCCCGCGGGCGGAGAGCTCCTACAATGAGCAGTTCTTC,CASAPRAESSYNEQFF,-,-,TRBJ2-1,TRBV5-1
TGCGCCAGCAGCCAAGACGCTCGTCTGGGACTAGCGGGAGGAAAGTACGAGCAGTACTTC,CASSQDARLGLAGGKYEQYF,-,TRBD2,TRBJ2-7,TRBV4-1
TGCAGCGGTACAGGGATGAACACTGAAGCTTTCTTT,CSGTGMNTEAFF,once,-,TRBJ1-1,TRBV29-1
TGTGCCAGCAGTGGTCGGGGTTCCTCATCTTATACGGAAGCTTTCTTT,CASSGRGSSSYTEAFF,-,-,TRBJ1-1,TRBV28
TGTGCCAGTAGTATTCCAGCCAGGGGGCGTGAAAAGACCCAGTACTTC,CASSIPARGREKTQYF,once,TRBD1,TRBJ2-5,TRBV19
TGTGCCAGCAGAGAGCAAGGGGCAGTCTCCTACGAGCAGTACTTC,CASREQGAVSYEQYF,-,-,TRBJ2-7,TRBV28
TGTGCCAGCAGCCAAGTTGGCGGGTTAAGCACAGATACGCAGTATTTT,CASSQVGGLSTDTQYF,-,-,TRBJ2-3,TRBV3-1/TRBV3-2
TGTGCCATCAGTGGTTCGACAGGCTTATCAGGGACCGGGGAGCTGTTTTTT,CAISGSTGLSGTGELFF,-,-,TRBJ2-2,TRBV10-3
TGCGCCAGCAGCTTTGAGGGACAGGAGTGGGGCTACACCTTC,CASSFEGQEWGYTF,-,TRBD1,TRBJ1-2,TRBV5-1
TGTGCCAGTAGTATGGACGGAGGCGGTGAAAAACTGTTTTTT,CASSMDGGGEKLFF,once,-,TRBJ1-4,TRBV19
TGTGCCAGTAGTACACATGCCGGGACTAGCTCCGAGCAGTACTTC,CASSTHAGTSSEQYF,-,TRBD2,TRBJ2-7,TRBV19
TGTGCCTGGAGTGTAATAGCCTACGAGCAGTACTTC,CAWSVIAYEQYF,-,-,TRBJ2-7,TRBV30
TGCGCCAGCAGCCAAGGCAGGGCCAATCAGCCCCAGCATTTT,CASSQGRANQPQHF,once,-,TRBJ1-5,TRBV4-1
TGCAGCGTTGGTTACAATAGCGGGAGAGGGAATGAGCAGTTCTTC,CSVGYNSGRGNEQFF,-,TRBD2,TRBJ2-1,TRBV29-1